This entry lists 13 T cell receptor beta chains sequenced from one sample in a study of a mutant IDH1 vaccine in newly diagnosed glioma. Clones were read by immunoSEQ multiplex PCR, and TCRdb kept only the in-frame ones, dropping some. The data hold 25,000 or so clones, with approximately 79% observed a single time. The antigens of these receptors remain unknown. Documented time point: week 5, during vaccination. The study gave 300 ug of mutant IDH1 20-mer peptide per vaccine dose, with topical imiquimod. The material was PBMCs, obtained from a glioma patient whose treatment included an IDH1 peptide vaccine. Source of these receptors: a man aged 35 to 55 with glioma. Some clones in this sample may be carry-over from other donors' samples.

This chain links TRBV25-1 with TRBJ2-1; no definite D call. This CDR3 comprises 14 residues. In germline, CDR1 is MGHDK, CDR2 SYGVNS. V was cut by 6 bases and J by 6 bases, with 15 bases left in between. The CDR3 is CASRATSGPNEQFF. As DNA, the CDR3 is TGTGCCAGCAGGGCAACCTCGGGCCCCAATGAGCAGTTCTTC.

V usage is TRBV28 and J usage is TRBJ1-2; the match to TRBD1 covers 10 bases. The CDR3 extends over 18 amino acids. Trimming at V came to 4 bases and at J to 5 bases, leaving 16 bases not matched to a gene. Germline V gene lookup returns CDR1 MDHEN and CDR2 SYDVKM. DNA for the CDR3: TGTGCCAGCAGTTCTTTTACGTGGGACAGGGGCGGAGGGTATGGCTACACCTTC. This codes for CASSSFTWDRGGGYGYTF.

The chain combines TRBV5-6 with TRBJ1-2; the match to TRBD1 covers 9 bases. This CDR3 has 13 residues. The germline gives CDR1 SGHDT, CDR2 YYEEEE. The trim removed 4 bases at V and 3 bases at J, leaving 1 base unmatched. Here the CDR3 DNA reads TGTGCCAGCAGCCGGGACAGGGACTATGGCTACACCTTC. Encoded protein: CASSRDRDYGYTF. Full variable domain (missing parts from reference TRBV5-6 and TRBJ1-2): DAGVTQSPTHLIKTRGQQVTLRCSPKSGHDTVSWYQQALGQGPQFIFQYYEEEERQRGNFPDRFSGHQFPNYSSELNVNALLLGDSALYLCASSRDRDYGYTFGSGTRLTVV.

This rearrangement joins TRBV9 to TRBJ2-7; D is possibly TRBD1 or TRBD2 (5 bases each). With 4 bases removed from V and 6 bases from J, the gap between germline ends came to 17 bases. CDR3 size: 14 residues. Germline values: CDR1 SGDLS, CDR2 YYNGEE. CDR3 sequence: CASSTNSRGAEQYF. The CDR3 coding sequence is TGTGCCAGCAGCACCAACTCGAGAGGGGCCGAGCAGTACTTC.

The rearrangement links TRBV18 to TRBJ2-2; perhaps TRBD2 as D (5 bases). The germline V and J ends were trimmed by 3 bases and 4 bases, with 6 bases remaining between them. The CDR3 runs 13 residues. Per the germline V gene, CDR1 is KGHSH and CDR2 is LQKENI. The CDR3 spells CASSPRATGELFF. The CDR3 nucleotides read TGTGCCAGCTCACCGCGGGCCACCGGGGAGCTGTTTTTT.

CDR3 loop: CASSPGQAETAGQFF. The CDR3 DNA follows: TGTGCCAGCAGTCCCGGACAAGCGGAAACTGCGGGGCAGTTCTTC. The chain recombines TRBV6-4 with TRBJ2-1, with D perhaps given as TRBD1 or TRBD2 (5 bases each). Germline V gene lookup returns CDR1 MRHNA and CDR2 SNTAGT. V was cut by 5 bases and J by 12 bases, with 23 bases left in between. The CDR3 spans 15 residues.

The CDR3 nucleotides are TGTGCCATTCTGATGGGTGGGGGCTACGAGCAGTACTTC. It codes for CAILMGGGYEQYF. This chain joins TRBV2 and TRBJ2-7, with D tentatively TRBD1 or TRBD2 (5 bases each). Germline V gene data show CDR1 as SNHLY and CDR2 as FYNNEI. CDR3 length equals 13 residues. V gave up 10 bases and J gave up 3 bases, with 16 bases separating them.

This chain connects TRBV10-3 to TRBJ1-2; possible D gene TRBD1, 6 bases. Trimming cost V 3 bases and J 3 bases, with 8 bases left between them. The CDR3 runs 13 residues. The germline V gene has CDR1 ENHRY and CDR2 SYGVKD. The DNA for the CDR3 is TGTGCCATCAGTGATGGGGGCGACTATGGCTACACCTTC. Translated, it gives CAISDGGDYGYTF.

The chain joins TRBV5-1 to TRBJ2-1; 9 positions match TRBD2. J gave up 0 bases and V 2 bases, and 15 bases lay outside the gene matches. Germline V gene sequence: CDR1 SGHRS, CDR2 YFSETQ. The CDR3 totals 20 residues. As DNA, the CDR3 is TGCGCCAGCAGCTTCCCCCCTGCGACTAGCGGACAGAGCTCCTACAATGAGCAGTTCTTC. This encodes CASSFPPATSGQSSYNEQFF.

This sequence joins TRBV19 and TRBJ2-3; weak D call: TRBD1 (6 bases). This CDR3 has 14 amino acids. Germline V CDR1 and CDR2: LNHDA, SQIVND (reference sequence). Between the trimmed V and J ends, which lost 6 bases and 0 bases, there was a span of 10 bases. CDR3 amino acids: CASSLTGSTDTQYF. CDR3 sequence (DNA): TGTGCCAGTAGCCTGACAGGAAGCACAGATACGCAGTATTTT.

The rearrangement joins TRBV5-1 to TRBJ2-7; D is perhaps TRBD1 (6 bases). Germline CDR1 SGHRS, CDR2 YFSETQ. V lost 0 bases to trimming and J lost 7 bases, with 17 bases between them. The CDR3 covers 15 residues. The CDR3 DNA sequence: TGCGCCAGCAGCTTGGCCCAGGGGCCCCGGAGGGAGCAGTACTTC. Its translation: CASSLAQGPRREQYF.

This chain connects TRBV19 to TRBJ1-1, with TRBD1 identical over 8 bases. The CDR3 spans 14 residues. Germline V gene sequence: CDR1 LNHDA, CDR2 SQIVND (reference sequence). J lost 2 bases, V lost 6 bases, and 5 bases had no gene match. The CDR3 DNA follows: TGTGCCAGTAGATACGGGACAGGAAACACTGAAGCTTTCTTT. This sequence encodes CASRYGTGNTEAFF.

This chain links TRBV5-8 with TRBJ2-5; TRBD2 matches 9 bases. In germline, CDR1 is SGHTS, CDR2 YDEGEE. Trimming removed 0 bases from V and 2 bases from J; junction bases left unmatched: 2. CDR3 length: 15 residues. The CDR3: CASSLGLAGQETQYF. The CDR3 bases are TGTGCCAGCAGCTTGGGGCTAGCGGGGCAAGAGACCCAGTACTTC.